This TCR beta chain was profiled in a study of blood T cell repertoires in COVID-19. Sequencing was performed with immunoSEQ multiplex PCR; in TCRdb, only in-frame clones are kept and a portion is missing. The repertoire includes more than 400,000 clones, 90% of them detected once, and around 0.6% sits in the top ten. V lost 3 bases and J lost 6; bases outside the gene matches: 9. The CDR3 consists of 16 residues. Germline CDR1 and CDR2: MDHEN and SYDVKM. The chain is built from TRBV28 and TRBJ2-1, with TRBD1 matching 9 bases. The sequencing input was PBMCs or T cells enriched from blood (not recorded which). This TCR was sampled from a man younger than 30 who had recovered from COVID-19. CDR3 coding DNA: TGTGCCAGCAGTTTTACCGGGACAGGGTTTACCAATGAGCAGTTCTTC. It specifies CASSFTGTGFTNEQFF. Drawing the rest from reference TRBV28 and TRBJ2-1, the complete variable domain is DVKVTQSSRYLVKRTGEKVFLECVQDMDHENMFWYRQDPGLGLRLIYFSYDVKMKEKGDIPEGYSVSREKKERFSLILESASTNQTSMYLCASSFTGTGFTNEQFFGPGTRLTVL.